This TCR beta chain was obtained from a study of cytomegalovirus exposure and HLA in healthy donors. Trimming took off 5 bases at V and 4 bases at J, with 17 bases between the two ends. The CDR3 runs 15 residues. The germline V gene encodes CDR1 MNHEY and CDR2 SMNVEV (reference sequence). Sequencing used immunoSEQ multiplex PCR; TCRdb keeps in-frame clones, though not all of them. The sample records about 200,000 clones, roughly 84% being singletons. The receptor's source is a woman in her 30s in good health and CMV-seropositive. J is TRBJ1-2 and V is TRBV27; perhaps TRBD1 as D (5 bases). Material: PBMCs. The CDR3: CASSPWGGEAYGYTF. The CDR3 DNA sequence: TGTGCCAGCAGTCCCTGGGGAGGGGAAGCCTATGGCTACACCTTC.